This T cell receptor beta chain comes out of a study of post-analysis software for immune sequencing data. As concerns this clonotype: The antigen is undetermined.

The CDR3 length is 16 residues. Germline V gene sequence: CDR1 SGHAT, CDR2 FQNNGV. The V gene end was trimmed by 5 bases and the J gene end by 5 bases; junction bases not matched to a gene: 11. Study observations and caveats: With TRBV5-6, TRBV5-1 and TRBV20-1 included, several TRBV segments were more frequent in patients than in controls. Controls showed significantly higher normalized Chao1 diversity than did multiple sclerosis patients. The authors found that F measure strongly co-clustered same-batch samples.

cDNA libraries for TCR beta contained unique molecular identifiers. TCRdb processed the PCR reads anew with MiXCR; each CDR3 protein has one entry. The repertoire holds 600,000 to 700,000 distinct CDR3 sequences, with around 60% as singletons. The sequenced sample was blood. The gene calls are TRBV11-2 and TRBJ2-5; 10 positions match TRBD2. The receptor was derived from a girl aged 2-10 years with multiple sclerosis. The CDR3 is CASSPISGGNWETQYF. CDR3 DNA: TGTGCCAGCAGCCCGATTAGCGGGGGGAATTGGGAGACCCAGTACTTC.